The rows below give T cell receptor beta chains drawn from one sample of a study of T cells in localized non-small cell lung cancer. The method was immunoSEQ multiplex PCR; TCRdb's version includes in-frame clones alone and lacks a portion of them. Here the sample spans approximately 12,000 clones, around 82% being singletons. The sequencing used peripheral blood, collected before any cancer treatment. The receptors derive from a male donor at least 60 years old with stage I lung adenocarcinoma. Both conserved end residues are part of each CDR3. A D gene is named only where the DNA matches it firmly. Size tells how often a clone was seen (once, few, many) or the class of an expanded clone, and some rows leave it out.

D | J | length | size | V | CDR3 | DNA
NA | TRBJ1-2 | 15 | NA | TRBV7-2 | CASSLGPGRTYGYTF | TGTGCCAGCAGCTTAGGGCCGGGACGGACCTATGGCTACACCTTC
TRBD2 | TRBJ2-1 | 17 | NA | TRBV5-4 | CASSWGTSGSNYNEQFF | TGTGCCAGCAGCTGGGGGACTAGCGGGAGCAATTACAATGAGCAGTTCTTC
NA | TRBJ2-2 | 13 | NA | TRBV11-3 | CASSLSGDGELFF | TGTGCCAGCAGCTTATCGGGCGACGGGGAGCTGTTTTTT
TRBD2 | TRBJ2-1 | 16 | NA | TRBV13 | CASSPSTSGRGNEQFF | TGTGCCAGCAGCCCCAGTACTAGCGGGAGGGGCAATGAGCAGTTCTTC
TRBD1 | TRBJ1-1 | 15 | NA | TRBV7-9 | CASSGQGRRNTEAFF | TGTGCCAGCAGCGGACAGGGAAGGCGGAACACTGAAGCTTTCTTT
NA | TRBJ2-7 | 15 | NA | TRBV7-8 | CASSLGGGYYYEQYF | TGTGCCAGCAGCTTAGGGGGCGGCTACTACTACGAGCAGTACTTC
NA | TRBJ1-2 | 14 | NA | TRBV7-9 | CASSLADGFYGYTF | TGTGCCAGCAGCTTAGCTGACGGGTTCTATGGCTACACCTTC
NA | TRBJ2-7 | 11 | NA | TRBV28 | CASSFRYEQYF | TGTGCCAGCAGTTTCAGGTACGAGCAGTACTTC
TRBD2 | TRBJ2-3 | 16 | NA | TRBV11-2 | CASSSYSGRLADTQYF | TGTGCCAGCAGCTCTTATAGCGGGAGGCTGGCAGATACGCAGTATTTT
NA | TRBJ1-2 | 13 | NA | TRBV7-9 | CASSRSDSSGYTF | TGTGCCAGCAGCCGCTCGGACAGTTCTGGCTACACCTTC
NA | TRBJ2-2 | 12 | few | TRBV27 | CASSLMGGELFF | TGTGCCAGCAGTTTAATGGGCGGGGAGCTGTTTTTT
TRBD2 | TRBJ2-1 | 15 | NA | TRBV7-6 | CASSISGSSYNEQFF | TGTGCCAGCAGCATCAGCGGGAGCTCCTACAATGAGCAGTTCTTC
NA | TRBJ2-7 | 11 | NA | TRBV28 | CASSFQYEQYF | TGTGCCAGCAGTTTTCAGTACGAGCAGTACTTC
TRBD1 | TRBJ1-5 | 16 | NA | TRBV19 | CASSRGSDRTDQPQHF | TGTGCCAGTAGTAGAGGCTCGGACAGGACCGATCAGCCCCAGCATTTT
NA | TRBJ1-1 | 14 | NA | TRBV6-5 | CASTRNSGSTEAFF | TGTGCCAGCACTCGGAACTCCGGGAGCACTGAAGCTTTCTTT
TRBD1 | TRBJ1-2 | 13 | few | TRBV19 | CASSIGDRAGYTF | TGTGCCAGTAGTATAGGAGACAGGGCTGGCTACACCTTC
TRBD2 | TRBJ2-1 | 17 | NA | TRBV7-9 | CASSLGSVAGGLDEQFF | TGTGCCAGCAGCTTAGGGTCCGTAGCGGGGGGTTTGGATGAGCAGTTCTTC
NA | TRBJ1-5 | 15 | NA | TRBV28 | CASSSELGDYQPQHF | TGTGCCAGCAGCTCGGAGTTGGGGGATTATCAGCCCCAGCATTTT
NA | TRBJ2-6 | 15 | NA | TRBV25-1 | CASRPNRAGANVLTF | TGTGCCAGCCGGCCGAACAGGGCTGGGGCCAACGTCCTGACTTTC
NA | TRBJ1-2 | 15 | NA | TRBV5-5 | CASSLGGAANYGYTF | TGTGCCAGCAGCCTCGGGGGCGCAGCCAACTATGGCTACACCTTC
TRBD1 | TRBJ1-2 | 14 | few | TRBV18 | CASTLDRGDYGYTF | TGTGCCAGCACCCTGGACAGGGGCGACTATGGCTACACCTTC
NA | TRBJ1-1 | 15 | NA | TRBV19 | CASSITGTPNTEAFF | TGTGCCAGTAGTATAACCGGGACACCGAACACTGAAGCTTTCTTT
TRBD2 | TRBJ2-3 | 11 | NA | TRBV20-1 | CRLAGEDTQYF | TGCAGACTAGCGGGAGAAGATACGCAGTATTTT
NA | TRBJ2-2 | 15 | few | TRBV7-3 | CASSLGQGHTGELFF | TGTGCCAGCAGCTTGGGGCAGGGCCACACCGGGGAGCTGTTTTTT
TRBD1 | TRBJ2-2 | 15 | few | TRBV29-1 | CSVKTPGQRAGELFF | TGCAGCGTGAAAACTCCGGGACAGAGAGCCGGGGAGCTGTTTTTT
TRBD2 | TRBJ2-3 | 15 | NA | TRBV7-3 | CASSHSGRSEDTQYF | TGTGCCAGCAGCCATAGCGGGAGGAGCGAAGATACGCAGTATTTT
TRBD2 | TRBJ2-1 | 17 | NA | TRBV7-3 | CASSLIISGSSHNEQFF | TGTGCCAGCAGCTTAATTATTAGCGGGAGTTCCCACAATGAGCAGTTCTTC
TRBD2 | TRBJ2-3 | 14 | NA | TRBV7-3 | CASSVGLAGDTQYF | TGTGCCAGCAGCGTGGGACTAGCTGGAGATACGCAGTATTTT
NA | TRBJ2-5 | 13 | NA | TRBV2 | CASSTREKETQYF | TGTGCCAGCTCCACACGGGAAAAAGAGACCCAGTACTTC
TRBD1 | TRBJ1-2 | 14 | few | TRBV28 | CASSFRTGRVGYTF | TGTGCCAGCAGTTTCCGGACAGGGAGGGTTGGCTACACCTTC
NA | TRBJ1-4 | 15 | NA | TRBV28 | CASSFLSPSNEKLFF | TGTGCCAGCAGTTTTTTGTCACCCTCGAATGAAAAACTGTTTTTT
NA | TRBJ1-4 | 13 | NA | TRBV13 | CASSLGRIEKLFF | TGTGCCAGCAGCTTAGGCCGGATTGAAAAACTGTTTTTT
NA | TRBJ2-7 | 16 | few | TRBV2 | CASRAETGRVPYEQYF | TGTGCCAGCAGGGCCGAGACAGGGAGGGTACCCTACGAGCAGTACTTC
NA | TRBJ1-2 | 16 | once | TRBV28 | CASSLRRQGSQSGYTF | TGTGCCAGCAGTTTAAGGAGGCAGGGCTCGCAGTCCGGCTACACCTTC
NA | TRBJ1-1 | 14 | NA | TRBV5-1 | CASSLFRANTEAFF | TGCGCCAGCAGCTTGTTCCGGGCCAACACTGAAGCTTTCTTT
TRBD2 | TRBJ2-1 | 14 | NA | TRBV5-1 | CASSLGTSSNEQFF | TGCGCCAGCAGCTTGGGGACTAGCAGCAATGAGCAGTTCTTC
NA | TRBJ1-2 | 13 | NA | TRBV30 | CAWRKTGRSGYTF | TGTGCCTGGAGAAAAACAGGGAGAAGTGGCTACACCTTC
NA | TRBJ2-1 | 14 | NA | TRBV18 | CASSPGRGGNEQFF | TGTGCCAGCTCACCAGGAAGGGGTGGCAATGAGCAGTTCTTC
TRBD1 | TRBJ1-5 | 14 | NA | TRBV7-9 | CASSFGQGNQPQHF | TGTGCCAGCAGCTTCGGACAGGGGAATCAGCCCCAGCATTTT
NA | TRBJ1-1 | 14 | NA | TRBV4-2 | CASSQGDMNTEAFF | TGTGCCAGCAGCCAAGGGGACATGAACACTGAAGCTTTCTTT
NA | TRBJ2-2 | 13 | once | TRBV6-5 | CATISPGGRELFF | TGTGCCACGATCTCGCCTGGGGGCAGGGAGCTGTTTTTT
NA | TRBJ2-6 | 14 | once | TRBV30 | CAWSSGTGANVLTF | TGTGCCTGGAGTTCAGGGACTGGGGCCAACGTCCTGACTTTC
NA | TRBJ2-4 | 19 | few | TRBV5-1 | CASSYSGTSANSAKNIQYF | TGCGCCAGCAGCTACTCCGGGACGTCGGCTAATTCGGCCAAAAACATTCAGTACTTC
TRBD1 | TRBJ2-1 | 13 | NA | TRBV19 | CASSARGPNEQFF | TGTGCCAGTAGCGCTAGGGGGCCCAATGAGCAGTTCTTC
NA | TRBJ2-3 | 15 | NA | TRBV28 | CASNPPGSVPDTQYF | TGTGCCAGCAATCCTCCGGGGAGTGTCCCAGATACGCAGTATTTT
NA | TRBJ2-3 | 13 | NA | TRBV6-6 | CASNIMGTDTQYF | TGTGCCAGCAACATTATGGGCACAGATACGCAGTATTTT
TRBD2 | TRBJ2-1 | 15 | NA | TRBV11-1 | CASSRLAGGVNEQFF | TGTGCCAGCAGCCGCCTAGCGGGAGGGGTCAATGAGCAGTTCTTC
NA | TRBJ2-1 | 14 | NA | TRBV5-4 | CASSADALRGEQFF | TGTGCCAGCAGCGCGGACGCGCTTAGAGGAGAGCAGTTCTTC
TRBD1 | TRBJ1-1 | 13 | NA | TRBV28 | CASYYTGTGETFF | TGTGCCAGTTATTATACCGGGACAGGGGAAACTTTCTTT
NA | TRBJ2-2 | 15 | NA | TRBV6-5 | CASSTRGGYTGELFF | TGTGCCAGCAGTACACGCGGGGGCTACACCGGGGAGCTGTTTTTT
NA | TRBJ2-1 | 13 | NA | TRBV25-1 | CASSEYVPTEQFF | TGTGCCAGCAGTGAATATGTACCCACTGAGCAGTTCTTC
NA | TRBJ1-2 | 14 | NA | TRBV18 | CASSGDRTNYGYTF | TGTGCCAGCTCAGGTGACAGAACTAACTATGGCTACACCTTC
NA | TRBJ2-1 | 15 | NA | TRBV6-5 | CASRPSGTGVNEQFF | TGTGCCAGCAGGCCGTCGGGGACCGGCGTCAATGAGCAGTTCTTC
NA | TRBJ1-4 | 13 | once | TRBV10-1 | CASSESIGGRLFF | TGCGCCAGCAGTGAGTCGATTGGGGGAAGACTGTTTTTT
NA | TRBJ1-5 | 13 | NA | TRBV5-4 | CASSVQGNQPQHF | TGTGCCAGCAGCGTACAAGGCAATCAGCCCCAGCATTTT
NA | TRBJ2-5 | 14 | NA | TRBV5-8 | CASSLQNWEETQYF | TGTGCCAGCAGCTTGCAGAATTGGGAAGAGACCCAGTACTTC
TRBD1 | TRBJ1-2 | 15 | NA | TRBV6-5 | CASSVSRGRNYGYTF | TGTGCCAGCAGTGTATCCAGGGGGCGGAACTATGGCTACACCTTC
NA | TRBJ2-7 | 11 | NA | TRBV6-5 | CAIWSGYEQYF | TGTGCTATATGGTCGGGATACGAGCAGTACTTC